A single sample gave rise to the 21 T cell receptor beta chains below, sequenced in a study of identical twins. In TCRdb, the 5' RACE reads were re-called with MiXCR into one record per CDR3 protein. The sample lists about 690,000 distinct CDR3 sequences; 20% to 25% were seen once. The same sample was also used in a study of T cells expressing NK-cell markers.

The sequenced sample consisted of PBMCs. Receptor source: a woman aged 18-29 years in good health.

The chain combines TRBV27 with TRBJ1-5; D gene uncertain. V lost 1 base and J 1 base, leaving 5 bases between the germline ends. This CDR3 has 14 amino acids. In germline, CDR1 is MNHEY, CDR2 SMNVEV (reference sequence). This CDR3 is CASSLFPSNQPQHF. Here the CDR3 DNA reads TGTGCCAGCAGTTTATTTCCAAGCAATCAGCCCCAGCATTTT.

There are many counts of this clonotype. The CDR3 DNA sequence: TGTGCCAGCAACACAGGCTCCCTAGGGTATGGCTACACCTTC. It is translated as CASNTGSLGYGYTF. The chain employs TRBV6-1 and TRBJ1-2; maybe TRBD1 (5 bases). The CDR3 extends over 14 amino acids. Germline V CDR1 and CDR2: MNHNS, SASEGT. The V end lost 7 bases, the J end lost 5 bases, and 17 bases lay between the germline ends.

This sequence joins TRBV6-2 or TRBV6-3 and TRBJ2-3; 8 bases map to TRBD2. This CDR3 comprises 17 residues. With V trimmed by 5 bases and J by 2 bases, 12 bases remained unmatched. Germline CDR1 reads MNHEY; CDR2 reads SVGEGT. The CDR3 here is CASSPRGGRGVTDTQYF. The CDR3 DNA reads TGTGCCAGCAGTCCTCGGGGGGGCCGAGGTGTCACAGATACGCAGTATTTT.

The chain recombines TRBV7-2 with TRBJ2-5, with 8 bases identical to TRBD1. V lost 5 bases to trimming and J lost 5 bases; unmatched junction nucleotides: 4. CDR1 SGHTA and CDR2 FQGNSA come from the germline V gene. The CDR3 consists of 13 residues. The CDR3 is CASSPQGAETQYF. The DNA of the CDR3 is TGTGCCAGCAGCCCGCAGGGGGCTGAGACCCAGTACTTC. The entire variable domain, with the rest obtained from reference TRBV7-2 and TRBJ2-5, is as follows: GAGVSQSPSNKVTEKGKDVELRCDPISGHTALYWYRQSLGQGLEFLIYFQGNSAPDKSGLPSDRFSAERTGGSVSTLTIQRTQQEDSAVYLCASSPQGAETQYFGPGTRLLVL.

This clonotype showed up just a few times. CDR3 nucleotide sequence: TGTGCCAGCAGCTTCGGAAGCGGGGGGGGGTACAATGAGCAGTTCTTC. This encodes CASSFGSGGGYNEQFF. The V call is TRBV7-9, the J call TRBJ2-1; 10 bases are shared with TRBD2. V gave up 3 bases and J gave up 4 bases; unmatched junction bases: 6. Germline assignment: CDR1 SEHNR and CDR2 FQNEAQ (reference sequence). CDR3 size: 16 residues.

This clonotype was seen a few times. The chain joins TRBV2 to TRBJ1-2; no firm D call. Trimming cost V 4 bases and J 3 bases, with 9 bases left between them. Germline assignment: CDR1 SNHLY and CDR2 FYNNEI. The CDR3 has 13 amino acids. This CDR3 is CASSANSYYGYTF. CDR3 nucleotide sequence: TGTGCCAGCAGTGCCAACAGTTACTATGGCTACACCTTC. Complete variable domain (other parts from reference TRBV2 and TRBJ1-2): EPEVTQTPSHQVTQMGQEVILRCVPISNHLYFYWYRQILGQKVEFLVSFYNNEISEKSEIFDDQFSVERPDGSNFTLKIRSTKLEDSAMYFCASSANSYYGYTFGSGTRLTVV.

The chain uses TRBV12-3 or TRBV12-4 and TRBJ1-3, with 10 nucleotides matching TRBD1. The CDR3 runs to 15 residues. Unmatched junction bases numbered 3, after V lost 3 bases and J lost 4 bases. CDR3 bases: TGTGCCAGCAGTTTGGGACAGGGGATCGGAAACACCATATATTTT. Translation gives CASSLGQGIGNTIYF.

The chain couples TRBV6-1 to TRBJ2-3; TRBD2 matches 9 bases. V was pared by 8 bases and J by 2 bases, with 2 bases of the junction left unmatched. Germline CDR1 and CDR2: MNHNS and SASEGT. The CDR3 has 13 amino acids. The CDR3 bases are TGTGCCAGCCGCGGGGGGGACACAGATACGCAGTATTTT. It specifies CASRGGDTDTQYF.

This clonotype was detected a few times. No conserved phenylalanine or tryptophan ends this CDR3, so it is likely a read error. The DNA is left out, because the CDR3 cannot be placed on it with certainty; the CDR3 is given as TCRdb lists it. The chain combines TRBV7-2 with TRBJ2-3; the table's TRBD2 call for D was not verified on the DNA. The CDR3 has 9 amino acids, counting both end residues. Germline lookup yields CDR1 SGHTA and CDR2 FQGNSA. CDR3: CASSAGGSA.

This clonotype was detected a few times. V is TRBV6-1 and J is TRBJ1-5; the D is unclear. CDR1 MNHNS and CDR2 SASEGT come from the germline V gene. V was cut by 6 bases and J by 6 bases, with 12 bases left in between. The CDR3 consists of 13 residues. CDR3 region: CASRAVVGQPQHF. The CDR3 DNA is TGTGCCAGCAGGGCCGTGGTTGGTCAGCCCCAGCATTTT.

This clonotype appeared a few times. The V gene is TRBV7-3, the J gene TRBJ1-1, with D hard to call. Germline V gene sequence: CDR1 SGHTA, CDR2 FQGTGA. Between the trimmed V and J ends, which lost 6 bases and 1 base, there was a span of 12 bases. The CDR3 consists of 14 residues. CDR3 sequence: CASSTQEGNTEAFF. CDR3 in DNA: TGTGCCAGCAGTACCCAGGAGGGGAACACTGAAGCTTTCTTT.

The rearrangement links TRBV20-1 to TRBJ2-2; D uncertain. V was clipped by 6 bases and J by 0 bases, with 5 bases between them. Germline V CDR1 and CDR2: DFQATT, SNEGSKA (reference sequence). The length of the CDR3 is 12 residues. Here the CDR3 DNA reads TGCAGTGCCCCGTCGAACACCGGGGAGCTGTTTTTT. The encoded protein is CSAPSNTGELFF.

The table lists this clonotype with a few counts. This rearrangement joins TRBV12-3 or TRBV12-4 to TRBJ2-1, with 8 nucleotides matching TRBD1. Trimming at V came to 6 bases and at J to 4 bases, leaving 8 bases not matched to a gene. The CDR3 runs to 15 residues. CDR3 region: CASSKTGAIYNEQFF. The CDR3 bases are TGTGCCAGCAGCAAGACAGGGGCTATTTACAATGAGCAGTTCTTC.

This clonotype was seen ten or more times. The chain is built from TRBV7-2 and TRBJ2-5; D uncertain. Per the germline V gene, CDR1 is SGHTA and CDR2 is FQGNSA. Trimming pared 1 base from V and 7 bases from J, leaving 7 bases between. The CDR3 sequence is 12 residues long. CDR3 nucleotides: TGTGCCAGCAGCTTAGGCCCCGGGACCCAGTACTTC. It yields the protein CASSLGPGTQYF.

The rearrangement links TRBV12-3 or TRBV12-4 to TRBJ2-1; the match to TRBD2 covers 14 bases. Germline trimming cut 5 bases from V and 9 bases from J; bases unmatched to any gene: 6. CDR3 length equals 15 residues. In nucleotides, the CDR3 is TGTGCCAGCAGTAAAGGACTAGCGGGGGGAGGTGAGCAGTTCTTC. Its protein product is CASSKGLAGGGEQFF.

This clonotype was detected a few times. The chain recombines TRBV10-3 with TRBJ2-7; the D gene is possibly TRBD2 (6 bases). CDR3 length equals 14 residues. CDR1 is ENHRY and CDR2 is SYGVKD in the germline V gene. The germline V and J ends were trimmed by 2 bases and 5 bases, with 13 bases remaining between them. The CDR3: CAISELGGGDEQYF. CDR3 DNA: TGTGCCATCAGTGAGCTGGGGGGAGGAGACGAGCAGTACTTC.

This clonotype came up a few times. The chain is built from TRBV20-1 and TRBJ2-3; D not certain. The V gene lost 4 bases and the J gene lost 7 bases, with 24 bases spanning the gap. Germline-derived CDR1 and CDR2 are DFQATT and SNEGSKA (reference sequence). There are 16 residues in the CDR3. CDR3 nucleotide sequence: TGCAGTGCTAACAGCCACGCGAGCACCCGCAAAAATACGCAGTATTTT. It is translated as CSANSHASTRKNTQYF.

This clonotype was seen many times. The chain carries TRBV29-1 and TRBJ1-1, with D uncertain. V lost 1 base and J 1 base, leaving 7 bases between the germline ends. This CDR3 comprises 13 residues. Germline V gene lookup returns CDR1 SQVTM and CDR2 ANQGSEA. CDR3 nucleotides: TGCAGCGTTGAAGTAGGAACGAACACTGAAGCTTTCTTT. This translates into CSVEVGTNTEAFF.

This clonotype was seen more than once but under ten times. The chain uses TRBV20-1 and TRBJ2-2; D is unresolved. V was clipped by 0 bases and J by 6 bases, with 17 bases between them. The V gene's germline CDR1 is DFQATT and CDR2 SNEGSKA (reference sequence). The CDR3 has 16 residues. CDR3 nucleotides: TGCAGTGCTAGAGATTCTTCCACCCCTTACTCCGGGGAGCTGTTTTTT. Translated, it gives CSARDSSTPYSGELFF.

This clonotype was counted a few times. The chain combines TRBV6-5 with TRBJ2-1; 7 nucleotides align to TRBD2. V was pared by 0 bases and J by 6 bases, with 8 bases of the junction left unmatched. The germline gives CDR1 MNHEY, CDR2 SVGAGI. This CDR3 contains 16 residues. CDR3 residues: CASSYSFGGGVNEQFF. The CDR3 DNA follows: TGTGCCAGCAGTTACTCCTTTGGGGGGGGGGTCAATGAGCAGTTCTTC.

The CDR3, as DNA: TGCAGTGCTAGAGATAAAGGGGCTGATCCCAACTATGGCTACACCTTC. Translated: CSARDKGADPNYGYTF. The V gene is TRBV20-1, the J gene TRBJ1-2; possibly TRBD1 for D (5 bases). The CDR3 totals 16 residues. V was shortened by 0 bases and J by 2 bases, with 16 bases between the two germline ends. Germline V gives CDR1 DFQATT, CDR2 SNEGSKA (reference sequence).